Many counts were recorded for the clone carrying this T cell receptor beta chain. The CDR3 has 14 amino acids. The V segment lost 5 bases and the J segment 6 bases; nucleotides outside the gene matches: 3. Per the germline V gene, CDR1 is SGHTA and CDR2 is FQGNSA. TCRdb reanalysed the reads using MiXCR and keeps one entry per CDR3 protein. This sample has roughly 180,000 distinct CDR3 sequences, with 28% found just once. These data belong to a study of T cell repertoires in cytomegalovirus infection. The J gene is TRBJ1-6, the V gene TRBV7-2, with 8 bases aligning to TRBD1. The receptor was derived from a human donor in good health (CMV status not recorded). Some clones in this sample may be carry-over from other donors' samples. Specimen: PBMCs. CDR3 amino acids: CASSATGGNSPLHF. The CDR3 DNA follows: TGTGCCAGCAGCGCTACAGGGGGTAATTCACCCCTCCACTTT.